The text below deals with one TCR beta chain. Blood PBMC samples: pre-vaccination, two weeks post third vaccination, and at tumor progression. CDR3 length: 15 residues. Unmatched junction bases numbered 9, after V lost 6 bases and J lost 4 bases. Germline V CDR1 and CDR2: MDHEN, SYDVKM. Assay: immunoSEQ multiplex PCR; the TCRdb copy retains only in-frame clones and omits some. In the table there are about 73,000 clones, over 75% of which are singletons. The data derive from a study of glioma-infiltrating T cells after dendritic cell vaccination. For the study at large: Monocyte-derived dendritic cells, cultured 7 to 8 days with IL-4 and GM-CSF, were pulsed with autologous tumor lysate. Dendritic cell vaccine was injected intradermally three times, biweekly.

This chain uses TRBV28 with TRBJ1-2; 9 nucleotides agree with TRBD1. Here the sequenced sample was blood, taken before dendritic cell vaccination. This clonotype originated in a human donor with glioblastoma. The CDR3 is CASSQDRGPVYGYTF. The CDR3, as DNA: TGTGCCAGCAGCCAGGACAGGGGTCCAGTCTATGGCTACACCTTC.